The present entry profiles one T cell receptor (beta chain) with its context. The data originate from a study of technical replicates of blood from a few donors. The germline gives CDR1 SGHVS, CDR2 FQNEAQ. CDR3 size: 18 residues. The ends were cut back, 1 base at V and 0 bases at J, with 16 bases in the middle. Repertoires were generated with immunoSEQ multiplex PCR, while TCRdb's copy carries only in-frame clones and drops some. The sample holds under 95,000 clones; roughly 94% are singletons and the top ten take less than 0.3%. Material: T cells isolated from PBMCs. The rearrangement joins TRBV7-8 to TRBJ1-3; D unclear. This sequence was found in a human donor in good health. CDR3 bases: TGTGCCAGCAGCTTAGGTAGTCCGGGTACCTTCTCTGGAAACACCATATATTTT. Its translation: CASSLGSPGTFSGNTIYF.